These T cell receptor beta chains were read from a single sample in a study of Tregs in tolerant kidney transplant recipients. Sequenced by immunoSEQ multiplex PCR; TCRdb stores in-frame clones only, minus some. This table holds approximately 15,000 clones, roughly 77% found once. Sequenced here: Tregs from blood, sampled before the transplant. The receptors stem from a human donor who received a combined kidney and bone marrow transplant. Both conserved end residues are trimmed from each CDR3.

J gene | V gene | CDR3 protein
TRBJ2-7 | TRBV30 | AWSGPGVSEQY
TRBJ2-2 | TRBV27 | ASSLPAGSGELF
TRBJ2-2 | TRBV7-2 | ASSRTSGITGTGELF
TRBJ2-7 | TRBV28 | ASRQGHYEQY
TRBJ1-3 | TRBV19 | ASSGQGALGNTIY
TRBJ2-3 | TRBV9 | ASSVELGRGTQY
TRBJ2-3 | TRBV7-7 | ASSFGGSTDTQY
TRBJ2-7 | TRBV11-3 | ASSRGTGVYEQY
TRBJ2-5 | TRBV30 | AWSNGGQETQY
TRBJ2-2 | TRBV5-1 | ASNPLGQGRIGELF
TRBJ2-4 | TRBV23-1 | ASSQSAGTTKNIQY
TRBJ2-2 | TRBV18 | ASSPVVPLGNTGELF
TRBJ2-3 | TRBV7-2 | ASSLSLPGGRGTDTQY
TRBJ1-1 | TRBV2 | ASSVGADTEAF
TRBJ1-2 | TRBV2 | ARTGGVGYGYT
TRBJ2-7 | TRBV9 | ASSVAGLAGGPPSGNEQY
TRBJ2-7 | TRBV28 | ASSQGASYEQY
TRBJ1-2 | TRBV6-5 | ASSPDRVNYGYT
TRBJ2-1 | TRBV18 | ASSPRQEPYNEQF
TRBJ1-1 | TRBV5-5 | ASSPRQGAGDTEAF
TRBJ2-2 | TRBV11-3 | ASSLGRGGELF
TRBJ1-2 | TRBV6-5 | ASSYTGGGLRGYT
TRBJ1-1 | TRBV10-1 | ASSHTGGTEAF
TRBJ2-2 | TRBV6-6 | ASRQGWTGELF
TRBJ2-1 | TRBV7-2 | ASSLASVNEQF
TRBJ1-1 | TRBV4-1 | ASSPRWRDTEAF
TRBJ2-1 | TRBV11-2 | ASSLGPDNEQF
TRBJ2-5 | TRBV7-6 | ASSVDRFQETQY
TRBJ2-7 | TRBV27 | ASSSTPPYEQY
TRBJ2-3 | TRBV28 | ASDSGSGDTQY
TRBJ2-1 | TRBV2 | ASIYTYLTVPSYNEQF
TRBJ1-1 | TRBV5-1 | ASGTNLNTEAF
TRBJ2-1 | TRBV23-1 | ASSPSLVQF
TRBJ2-5 | TRBV5-4 | ASSSGGPSGETQY
TRBJ2-7 | TRBV7-9 | ASSLSAGIVYEQY
TRBJ1-5 | TRBV19 | ASNPPGGNQPQH
TRBJ2-7 | TRBV2 | ASSFGQGREQY
TRBJ2-7 | TRBV7-8 | ASSLYNEQY
TRBJ2-3 | TRBV19 | ASSRPFVGPGPQY
TRBJ2-7 | TRBV11-2 | ASSPDRISSYEQY
TRBJ2-2 | TRBV11-3 | ASSATGGDTGELF
TRBJ1-3 | TRBV20-1 | SAPVGNTIY
TRBJ2-7 | TRBV27 | ASSPRSGREQY
TRBJ2-1 | TRBV5-4 | ASSSLLSSVNNEQF
TRBJ1-2 | TRBV9 | ASSVGTGDRYGYT
TRBJ2-1 | TRBV5-1 | ASSGTRDEQF
TRBJ2-3 | TRBV2 | ASRDWKLDTQY
TRBJ1-6 | TRBV5-1 | ASSPGTGSGSPLH
TRBJ1-6 | TRBV5-1 | ASSFATADYNSPLH
TRBJ2-7 | TRBV7-2 | ASSYGLAGGSYEQY
TRBJ2-5 | TRBV5-1 | ASSSLAGQETQY
TRBJ2-1 | TRBV7-2 | ASSPGTSGYNEQF
TRBJ1-1 | TRBV11-3 | ASSLGPGSEAF
TRBJ2-2 | TRBV5-4 | ASRRQGPNTGELF
TRBJ1-2 | TRBV5-5 | ASSLAPGEKNT
TRBJ1-1 | TRBV6-1 | ASSVSGTGGTEAF
TRBJ1-1 | TRBV28 | ASSLSTGTGGNTEAF